These 11 T cell receptor beta chains were all obtained from the same sample, sequenced in a study of shared clonotypes between healthy human individuals. Clones were sequenced by immunoSEQ multiplex PCR, and TCRdb holds only the in-frame ones, with some missing. This table holds 2 million to 2.5 million clones, more than 80% found once. The sample was naive CD4+ T cells from PBMCs. As for subset: CD45RA+ positively selected. The receptors here all came from a man younger than 30 in good health. Some clones in this sample may be carry-over from other donors' samples.

As for this clone: Other DNA sequences of this sample code for an identical CDR3. The V and J genes are TRBV5-1 and TRBJ1-4, with D unclear. The germline V gene encodes CDR1 SGHRS and CDR2 YFSETQ. V was trimmed by 4 bases and J by 3 bases, leaving 7 bases between them. There are 13 residues in the CDR3. CDR3 region: CASSAGPNEKLFF. For the CDR3, the DNA is TGCGCCAGCAGCGCCGGACCTAATGAAAAACTGTTTTTT. The full variable domain, rest sourced from reference TRBV5-1 and TRBJ1-4, is KAGVTQTPRYLIKTRGQQVTLSCSPISGHRSVSWYQQTPGQGLQFLFEYFSETQRNKGNFPGRFSGRQFSNSRSEMNVSTLELGDSALYLCASSAGPNEKLFFGSGTQLSVL.

V is TRBV18 and J is TRBJ2-5; D gene uncertain. Trimming shortened V by 1 base and J by 5 bases, and 11 bases separated the two germline ends. The V gene's germline CDR1 is KGHSH and CDR2 LQKENI. The CDR3 runs 14 residues. This CDR3 is CASSPLVSAETQYF. CDR3 coding DNA: TGTGCCAGCTCACCACTAGTATCCGCGGAGACCCAGTACTTC.

This clone was seen a single time. The V gene is TRBV7-9, the J gene TRBJ2-5, with unresolved D. The CDR3 extends over 12 amino acids. V was shortened by 7 bases and J by 4 bases, with 10 bases between the two germline ends. From germline, CDR1 is SEHNR and CDR2 FQNEAQ (reference sequence). The DNA for the CDR3 is TGTGCCAGCAACAACGCGGTAGAGACCCAGTACTTC. The encoded protein is CASNNAVETQYF.

This clone was seen a few times. This sample also contains other DNA sequences that code for the same CDR3. The chain carries TRBV7-2 and TRBJ1-1; TRBD1 is a possible D gene (6 bases). Germline V gene sequence: CDR1 SGHTA, CDR2 FQGNSA. The length of the CDR3 is 14 residues. The V and J ends lost 2 bases and 2 bases respectively, with 9 bases between them. The CDR3, as DNA: TGTGCCAGCAGCTTACAGGGGATCAACACTGAAGCTTTCTTT. Protein: CASSLQGINTEAFF.

The rearrangement uses TRBV5-1 and TRBJ2-7; TRBD2 matches 9 bases. J lost 2 bases, V lost 0 bases, and 3 bases had no gene match. This CDR3 comprises 15 residues. Germline loops: CDR1 SGHRS, CDR2 YFSETQ. The CDR3 loop is CASSLGGGGAYEQYF. The CDR3 DNA reads TGCGCCAGCAGCTTGGGTGGCGGGGGGGCCTACGAGCAGTACTTC.

The DNA of the CDR3 is TGTGCCAGCTCCTTGGATTCTGGGGCCAACGTCCTGACTTTC. This translates into CASSLDSGANVLTF. This chain uses TRBV11-1 with TRBJ2-6; D is undetermined. This CDR3 comprises 14 residues. The germline V gene encodes CDR1 SGHAT and CDR2 FQDESV (reference sequence). V was clipped by 8 bases and J by 1 base, with 9 bases between them.

The chain carries TRBV28 and TRBJ1-2, with 8 bases fitting TRBD1. With V trimmed by 4 bases and J by 4 bases, 8 bases remained unmatched. CDR3 length: 15 amino acids. The germline V gene encodes CDR1 MDHEN and CDR2 SYDVKM. CDR3 sequence: CASSSYRGAFYGYTF. Written as DNA, the CDR3 is TGTGCCAGCAGTTCCTACAGGGGGGCCTTCTATGGCTACACCTTC.

The J gene is TRBJ2-3, the V gene TRBV29-1, with 10 bases identical to TRBD2. The CDR3 consists of 15 residues. The V gene's germline CDR1 is SQVTM and CDR2 ANQGSEA. V shed 3 bases, J shed 5 bases, and the junction held 8 bases outside the gene matches. For the CDR3, the DNA is TGCAGCGTTGAGGGTCTAGCGGGAGTCTTAGATACGCAGTATTTT. As protein: CSVEGLAGVLDTQYF.

The chain is built from TRBV27 and TRBJ2-7; no reliable D call. Germline CDR1 and CDR2: MNHEY and SMNVEV (reference sequence). The V gene lost 0 bases and the J gene lost 2 bases, with 8 bases spanning the gap. The CDR3 length is 14 residues. In DNA form, the CDR3 reads TGTGCCAGCAGTTTATCTCACGCGCCCTACGAGCAGTACTTC. It specifies CASSLSHAPYEQYF.

J is TRBJ1-4 and V is TRBV28, with 9 bases matching TRBD1. Germline V gives CDR1 MDHEN, CDR2 SYDVKM. CDR3 size: 18 residues. V dropped 5 bases and J dropped 0; count of bases not matched to a gene: 10. CDR3 in DNA: TGTGCCAGCAGTCCCTCCGGGACAGGGCCCGCAACTAATGAAAAACTGTTTTTT. Residues: CASSPSGTGPATNEKLFF.

V gene TRBV7-6 combines with J gene TRBJ2-2; 7 positions match TRBD1. Trimming removed 6 bases from V and 0 bases from J; junction bases left unmatched: 7. Germline V lookup: CDR1 SGHVS, CDR2 FNYEAQ. The CDR3 is made up of 16 amino acids. The CDR3, as DNA: TGTGCCAGCAGGAACCTGGGACAGTCGAACACCGGGGAGCTGTTTTTT. It yields the protein CASRNLGQSNTGELFF. Full variable domain (outside the CDR3, taken from reference TRBV7-6 and TRBJ2-2): GAGVSQSPRYKVTKRGQDVALRCDPISGHVSLYWYRQALGQGPEFLTYFNYEAQQDKSGLPNDRFSAERPEGSISTLTIQRTEQRDSAMYRCASRNLGQSNTGELFFGEGSRLTVL.